The clone carrying this T cell receptor (beta chain) was seen at least ten times. The data were obtained in a study of blood T cell repertoires in COVID-19. Study-wide background: PBMCs, B-cell-depleted T cells, or T cells provided the cDNA or gDNA that made up the material.

Per germline, CDR1 MRHNA and CDR2 SNTAGT. The CDR3 runs 16 residues. Losses at the gene ends were 6 bases for V and 3 bases for J; bases not matched to a gene: 11. Source study methods: Reference gene primer amplification gave nucleated cell count estimates. TCRdb keeps only in-frame clones here, not all; method: immunoSEQ multiplex PCR. V, J and clone size derive from that table, while D and trimming were established from the DNA sequence. This table holds roughly 95,000 clones, around 81% found once. This TCR came from a man between 60 and 70 years old with acute or convalescent COVID-19. Material: peripheral blood. The V call is TRBV6-4, the J call TRBJ2-3; 8 bases agree with TRBD2. The CDR3 loop reads CASSPESGRGTDTQYF. CDR3 nucleotides: TGTGCCAGCAGCCCGGAGAGCGGGAGAGGGACAGATACGCAGTATTTT.